This T cell receptor (beta chain) derives from a study of shared clonotypes between healthy human individuals. Turning to the study itself: Every donor yielded three CD4 naive, three CD4 memory, two CD8 naive and one CD8 memory plate.

As originally analysed: Junction-only sequences without quality scores came from ImmunoSEQ, so filtering differed. The data were produced by immunoSEQ multiplex PCR, yet TCRdb's version contains in-frame clones alone and is incomplete. V, J and clone size derive from that table, while D and trimming were established from the DNA sequence. The data hold 1.6 million or so clones, with approximately 98.5% observed a single time. In the case of this clone: Its antigen is still unknown.

The study, taken as a whole, reports: How much donors shared clonotypes was expected to be affected by sequencing depth. With a few donors compared, 4.5% to 6.5% of naive CD4 clonotypes were shared.

Germline V gene sequence: CDR1 MGHRA, CDR2 YSYEKL. This CDR3 is 17 amino acids long. V lost 0 bases to trimming and J lost 0 bases; unmatched junction nucleotides: 4. The specimen sequenced was naive CD4+ T cells sorted from blood. Subset denoted: CD45RA+ positively selected. The receptor was isolated from a man aged 25 to 40 in good health. The genes are TRBV4-1 and TRBJ2-2; 7 nucleotides match TRBD2. The CDR3 loop reads CASSQDNSGANTGELFF. CDR3 nucleotides: TGCGCCAGCAGCCAAGATAACAGCGGGGCGAACACCGGGGAGCTGTTTTTT.